These 5 T cell receptor beta chains were all obtained from the same sample, sequenced in a study of shared clonotypes between healthy human individuals. CD45RO-negative, CCR7-selected cells formed the naive CD8 fraction, which excluded terminally differentiated effector memory CD45RA+ cells. Sequenced by immunoSEQ multiplex PCR; TCRdb stores in-frame clones only, minus some. The sample shows under 850,000 clones, roughly 92% of them seen only once. The sequenced sample consisted of naive CD8+ T cells sorted from blood. These receptor sequences come from a man aged 25 to 40 in good health.

As regards this clone: The same CDR3 arises from other DNA sequences in this sample as well. The chain links TRBV15 to TRBJ2-7; 12 nucleotides align to TRBD1. The junction had 2 bases not matched to a gene; V was cut back by 0 bases and J by 5 bases. Germline CDR1 reads LNHNV; CDR2 reads YYDKDF (reference sequence). There are 15 residues in the CDR3. CDR3 protein: CATSREGTGGDEQYF. The CDR3 DNA sequence: TGTGCCACCAGCAGAGAAGGGACAGGGGGCGACGAGCAGTACTTC. Complete variable domain (other parts from reference TRBV15 and TRBJ2-7): DAMVIQNPRYQVTQFGKPVTLSCSQTLNHNVMYWYQQKSSQAPKLLFHYYDKDFNNEADTPDNFQSRRPNTSFCFLDIRSPGLGDTAMYLCATSREGTGGDEQYFGPGTRLTVT.

This sequence joins TRBV6-6 and TRBJ2-1; D is unclear. CDR1 MNHNY and CDR2 SVGAGI come from the germline V gene (reference sequence). The CDR3 sequence is 16 residues long. Trimming shortened V by 2 bases and J by 0 bases, and 11 bases separated the two germline ends. The CDR3 protein is CASSYNPDSSYNEQFF. In DNA form, the CDR3 reads TGTGCCAGCAGTTACAATCCGGATAGCTCCTACAATGAGCAGTTCTTC.

The gene calls are TRBV7-9 and TRBJ2-1; 7 bases map to TRBD2. V lost 7 bases and J lost 2; bases outside the gene matches: 11. Germline CDR1 SEHNR, CDR2 FQNEAQ (reference sequence). The CDR3 extends over 16 amino acids. The CDR3 DNA follows: TGTGCCAGCAAGGGCCTAGGCGGGAGTACCTACAATGAGCAGTTCTTC. This codes for CASKGLGGSTYNEQFF.

The rearrangement uses TRBV30 and TRBJ1-1; D possibly corresponds to TRBD1 (6 bases). Trimming shortened V by 2 bases and J by 8 bases, and 24 bases separated the two germline ends. CDR1 is GTSNPN, CDR2 SVGIG, per germline (reference sequence). The CDR3 runs to 16 residues. CDR3 bases: TGTGCCTGGAGTCTAGGTGGGGGGCGACTGGGTCCCGAAGCTTTCTTT. Translating gives CAWSLGGGRLGPEAFF.

This clone was seen a few times. V gene TRBV6-1 combines with J gene TRBJ1-1; 7 nucleotides line up with TRBD1. Per the germline V gene, CDR1 is MNHNS and CDR2 is SASEGT. The CDR3 runs to 13 residues. V gave up 5 bases and J gave up 6 bases; unmatched junction bases: 6. The CDR3 loop reads CASSNTGVSEAFF. The CDR3 nucleotides are TGTGCCAGCAGTAACACAGGGGTCTCTGAAGCTTTCTTT.